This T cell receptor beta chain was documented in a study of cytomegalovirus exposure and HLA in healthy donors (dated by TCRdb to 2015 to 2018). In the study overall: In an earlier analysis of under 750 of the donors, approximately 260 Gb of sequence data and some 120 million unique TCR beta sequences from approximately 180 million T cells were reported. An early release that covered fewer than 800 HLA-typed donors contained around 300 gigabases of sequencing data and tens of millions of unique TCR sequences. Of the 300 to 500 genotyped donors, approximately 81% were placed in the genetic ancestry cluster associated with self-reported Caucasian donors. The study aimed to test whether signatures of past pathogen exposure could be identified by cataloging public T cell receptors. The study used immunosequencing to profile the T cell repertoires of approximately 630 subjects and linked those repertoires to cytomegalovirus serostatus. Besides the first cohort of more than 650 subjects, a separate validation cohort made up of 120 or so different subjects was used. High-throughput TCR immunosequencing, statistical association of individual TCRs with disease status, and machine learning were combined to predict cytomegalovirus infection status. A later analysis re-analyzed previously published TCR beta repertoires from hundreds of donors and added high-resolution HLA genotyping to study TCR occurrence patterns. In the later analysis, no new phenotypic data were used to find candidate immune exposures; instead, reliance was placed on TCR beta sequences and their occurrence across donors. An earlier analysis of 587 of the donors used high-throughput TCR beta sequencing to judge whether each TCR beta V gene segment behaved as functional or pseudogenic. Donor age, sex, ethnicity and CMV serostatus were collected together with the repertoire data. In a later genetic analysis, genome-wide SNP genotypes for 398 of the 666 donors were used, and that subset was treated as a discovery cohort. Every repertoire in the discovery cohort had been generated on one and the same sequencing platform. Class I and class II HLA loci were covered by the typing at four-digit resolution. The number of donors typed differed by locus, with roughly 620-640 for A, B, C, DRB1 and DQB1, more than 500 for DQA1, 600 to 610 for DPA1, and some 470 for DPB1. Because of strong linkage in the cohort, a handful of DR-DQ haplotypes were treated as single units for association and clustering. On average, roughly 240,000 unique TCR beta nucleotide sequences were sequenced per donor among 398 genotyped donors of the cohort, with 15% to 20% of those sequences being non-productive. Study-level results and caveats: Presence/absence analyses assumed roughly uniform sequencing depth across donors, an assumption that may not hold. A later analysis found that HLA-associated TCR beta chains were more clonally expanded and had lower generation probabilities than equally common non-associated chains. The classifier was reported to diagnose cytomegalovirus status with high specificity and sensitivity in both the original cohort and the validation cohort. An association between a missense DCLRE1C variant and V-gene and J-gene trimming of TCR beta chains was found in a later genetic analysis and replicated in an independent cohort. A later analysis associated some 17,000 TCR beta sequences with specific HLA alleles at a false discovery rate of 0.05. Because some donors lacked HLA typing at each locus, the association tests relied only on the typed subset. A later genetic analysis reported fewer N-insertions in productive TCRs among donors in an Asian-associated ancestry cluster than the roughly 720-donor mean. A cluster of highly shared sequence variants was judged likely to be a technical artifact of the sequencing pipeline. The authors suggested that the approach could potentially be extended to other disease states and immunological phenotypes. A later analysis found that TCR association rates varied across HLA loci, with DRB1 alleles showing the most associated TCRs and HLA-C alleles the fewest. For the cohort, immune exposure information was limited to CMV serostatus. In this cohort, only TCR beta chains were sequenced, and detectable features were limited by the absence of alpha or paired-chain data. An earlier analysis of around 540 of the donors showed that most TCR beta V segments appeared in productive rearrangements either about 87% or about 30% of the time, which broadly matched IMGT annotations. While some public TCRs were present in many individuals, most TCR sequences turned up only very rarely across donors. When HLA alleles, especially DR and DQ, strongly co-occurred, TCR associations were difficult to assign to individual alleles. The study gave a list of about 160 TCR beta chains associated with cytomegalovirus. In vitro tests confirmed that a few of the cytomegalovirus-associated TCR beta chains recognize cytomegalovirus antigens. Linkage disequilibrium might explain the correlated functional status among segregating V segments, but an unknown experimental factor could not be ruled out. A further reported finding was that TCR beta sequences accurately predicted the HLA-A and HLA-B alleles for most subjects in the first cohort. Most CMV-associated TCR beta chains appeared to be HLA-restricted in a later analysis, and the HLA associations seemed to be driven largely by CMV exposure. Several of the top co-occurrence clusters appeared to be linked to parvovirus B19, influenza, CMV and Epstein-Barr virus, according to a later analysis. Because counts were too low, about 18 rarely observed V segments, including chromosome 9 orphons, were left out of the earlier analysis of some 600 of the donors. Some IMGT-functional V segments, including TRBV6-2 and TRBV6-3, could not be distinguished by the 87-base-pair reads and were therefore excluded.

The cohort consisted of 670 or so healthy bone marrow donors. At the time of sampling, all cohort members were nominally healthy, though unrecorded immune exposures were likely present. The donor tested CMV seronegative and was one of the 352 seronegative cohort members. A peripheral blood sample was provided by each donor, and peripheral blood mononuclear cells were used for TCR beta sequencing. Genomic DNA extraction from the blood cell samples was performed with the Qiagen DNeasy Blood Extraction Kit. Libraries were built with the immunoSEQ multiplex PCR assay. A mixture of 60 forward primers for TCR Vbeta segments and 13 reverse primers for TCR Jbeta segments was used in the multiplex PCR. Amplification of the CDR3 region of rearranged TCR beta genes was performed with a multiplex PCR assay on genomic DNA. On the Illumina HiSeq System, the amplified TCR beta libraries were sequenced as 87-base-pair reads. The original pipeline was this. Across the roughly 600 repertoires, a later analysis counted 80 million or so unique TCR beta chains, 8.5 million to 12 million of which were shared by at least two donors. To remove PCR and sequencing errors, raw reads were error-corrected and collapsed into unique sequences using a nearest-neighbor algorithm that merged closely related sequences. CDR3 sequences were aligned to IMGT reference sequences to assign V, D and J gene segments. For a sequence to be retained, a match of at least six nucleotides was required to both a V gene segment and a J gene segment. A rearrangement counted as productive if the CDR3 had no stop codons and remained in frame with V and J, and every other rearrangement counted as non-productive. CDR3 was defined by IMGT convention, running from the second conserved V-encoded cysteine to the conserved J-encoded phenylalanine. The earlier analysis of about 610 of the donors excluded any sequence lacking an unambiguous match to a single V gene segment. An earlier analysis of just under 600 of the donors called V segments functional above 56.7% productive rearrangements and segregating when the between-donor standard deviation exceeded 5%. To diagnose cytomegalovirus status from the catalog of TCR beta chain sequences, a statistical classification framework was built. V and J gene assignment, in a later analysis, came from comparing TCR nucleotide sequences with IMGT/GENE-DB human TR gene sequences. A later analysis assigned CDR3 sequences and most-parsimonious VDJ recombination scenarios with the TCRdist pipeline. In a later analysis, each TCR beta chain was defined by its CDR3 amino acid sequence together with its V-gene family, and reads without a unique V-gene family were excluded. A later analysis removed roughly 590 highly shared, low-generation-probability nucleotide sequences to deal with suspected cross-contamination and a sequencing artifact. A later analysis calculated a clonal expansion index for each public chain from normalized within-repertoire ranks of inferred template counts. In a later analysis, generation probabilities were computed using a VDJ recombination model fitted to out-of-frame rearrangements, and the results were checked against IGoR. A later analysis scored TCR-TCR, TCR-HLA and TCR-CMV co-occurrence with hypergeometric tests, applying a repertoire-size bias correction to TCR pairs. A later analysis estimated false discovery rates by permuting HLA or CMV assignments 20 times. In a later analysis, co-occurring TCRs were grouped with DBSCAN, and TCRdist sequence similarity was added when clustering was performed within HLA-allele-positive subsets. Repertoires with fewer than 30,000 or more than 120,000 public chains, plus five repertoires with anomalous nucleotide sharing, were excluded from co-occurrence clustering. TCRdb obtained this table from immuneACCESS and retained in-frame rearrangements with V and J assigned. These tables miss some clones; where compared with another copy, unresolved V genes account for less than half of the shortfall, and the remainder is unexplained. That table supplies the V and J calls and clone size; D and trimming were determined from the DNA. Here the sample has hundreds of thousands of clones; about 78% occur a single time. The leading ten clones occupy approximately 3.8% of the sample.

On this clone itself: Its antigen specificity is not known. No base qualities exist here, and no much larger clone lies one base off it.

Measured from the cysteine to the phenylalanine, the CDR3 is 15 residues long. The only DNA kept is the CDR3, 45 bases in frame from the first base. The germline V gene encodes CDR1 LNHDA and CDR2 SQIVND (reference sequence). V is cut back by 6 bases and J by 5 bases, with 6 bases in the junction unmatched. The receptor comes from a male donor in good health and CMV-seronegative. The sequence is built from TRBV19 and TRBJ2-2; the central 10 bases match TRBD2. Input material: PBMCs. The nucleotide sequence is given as TGTGCCAGTAGCACGGCAGCGGGAGGGACCGGGGAGCTGTTTTTT. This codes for CASSTAAGGTGELFF.